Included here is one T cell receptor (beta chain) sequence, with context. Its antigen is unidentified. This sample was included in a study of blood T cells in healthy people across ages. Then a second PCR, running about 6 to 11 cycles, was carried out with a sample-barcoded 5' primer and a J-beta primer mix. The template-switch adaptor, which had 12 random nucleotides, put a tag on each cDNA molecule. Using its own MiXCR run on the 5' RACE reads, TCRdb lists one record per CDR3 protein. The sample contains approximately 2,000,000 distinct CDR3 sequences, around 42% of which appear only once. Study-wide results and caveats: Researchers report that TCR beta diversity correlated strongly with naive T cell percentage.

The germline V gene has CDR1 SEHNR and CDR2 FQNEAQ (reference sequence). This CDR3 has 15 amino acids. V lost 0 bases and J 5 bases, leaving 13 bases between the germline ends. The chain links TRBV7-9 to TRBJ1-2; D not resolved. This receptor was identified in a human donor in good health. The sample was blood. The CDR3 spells CASSLAFSVSYGYTF. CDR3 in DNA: TGTGCCAGCAGCTTAGCATTCAGCGTCTCTTATGGCTACACCTTC.